This T cell receptor (beta chain) was sequenced during a study of T-cell reconstitution after alpha-beta-depleted transplantation in children. This clonotype was seen at least ten times. Its antigen remains unknown. Looked up from germline, CDR1 is DFQATT and CDR2 is SNEGSKA (reference sequence). The CDR3 loop spans 13 amino acids. The ends lost 3 bases at V and 7 bases at J; junction bases unmatched: 7. Preparing the TCRbeta library involved the use of unique molecular identifiers. Using its own MiXCR run on the PCR reads, TCRdb lists one record per CDR3 protein. The repertoire holds about 98,000 distinct CDR3 sequences, with under 25% as singletons. Study-level findings and limits: One year post-transplant, T-cell counts and diversity were largely derived from T cells produced anew.

The rearrangement uses TRBV20-1 and TRBJ2-7; 9 bases map to TRBD1. The TCR originated in a boy between 2 and 10 years old with acute lymphoblastic leukemia, due to receive a stem cell transplant. The sample was PBMCs, taken before TCRalphabeta/CD19-depleted stem cell transplant. The CDR3 nucleotides read TGCAGTGCTAGTTGGACAGGGGATCTGGAGCAGTACTTC. This encodes CSASWTGDLEQYF.